This passage covers 21 T cell receptor beta chains from one sample sequenced in a study of T-cell reconstitution after alpha-beta-depleted transplantation in children. The authors prepared the TCRbeta library with unique molecular identifiers. In TCRdb, the PCR reads were re-called with MiXCR into one record per CDR3 protein. The sample shows 700,000 to 950,000 distinct CDR3 sequences, about 16% of them seen only once. Source: PBMCs, mostly from graft donor cells, taken 360 days after TCRalphabeta/CD19-depleted stem cell transplant. All receptors derive from a male patient younger than 18 who had a stem cell transplant for acute lymphoblastic leukemia, so the T cells may come from the graft donor.

This clonotype was observed a few times. The chain has TRBV11-2 and TRBJ2-1, with unresolved D. Germline-derived CDR1 and CDR2 are SGHAT and FQNNGV. The CDR3 length is 15 residues. V lost 0 bases, J lost 4 bases, and 10 bases lay in between. The CDR3 nucleotides read TGTGCCAGCAGCTTAGATCACCAGATTTACAATGAGCAGTTCTTC. It encodes CASSLDHQIYNEQFF.

The chain carries TRBV5-6 and TRBJ1-2; tentatively, D is TRBD1 (6 bases). CDR1 and CDR2 (germline): SGHDT, YYEEEE. The CDR3 has 16 residues. Trimming removed 2 bases at V and 3 bases at J, with 17 bases between. The CDR3 sequence: CASSLEGGISDYGYTF. Here the CDR3 DNA reads TGTGCCAGCAGCTTAGAGGGGGGCATCTCGGACTATGGCTACACCTTC.

This clonotype was picked up a small number of times. The chain couples TRBV19 to TRBJ2-1, with TRBD2 identical over 9 bases. The junction had 9 bases not matched to a gene; V was cut back by 5 bases and J by 10 bases. CDR3 length: 14 residues. CDR1 LNHDA and CDR2 SQIVND come from the germline V gene (reference sequence). The CDR3 spells CASSRNSGSGEQFF. The CDR3 DNA follows: TGTGCCAGTAGTCGTAATAGCGGGAGTGGAGAGCAGTTCTTC.

Note on this clonotype: This could be a read error, since a much larger clone is one nucleotide away. This chain uses TRBV7-9 with TRBJ1-2, with 8 bases aligning to TRBD1. This CDR3 is 14 amino acids long. With 1 base clipped from V and 3 bases from J, the junction kept 1 base outside the gene matches. Per germline, CDR1 SEHNR and CDR2 FQNEAQ (reference sequence). CDR3 nucleotides: TGTGCCAGCAGCTTAGGGACAGGGCACTATGGCTACACCTTC. Protein sequence: CASSLGTGHYGYTF.

This clonotype came up a few times. V gene TRBV6-5 combines with J gene TRBJ1-6; 7 nucleotides line up with TRBD1. CDR3 length: 15 residues. Germline CDR1 MNHEY, CDR2 SVGAGI. V lost 0 bases and J lost 7; bases outside the gene matches: 3. CDR3 coding DNA: TGTGCCAGCAGTTACTCTAACAGGGGCAATTCACCCCTCCACTTT. It codes for CASSYSNRGNSPLHF.

The rearrangement links TRBV11-2 to TRBJ2-6; TRBD2 matches at 10 bases. Germline-derived CDR1 and CDR2 are SGHAT and FQNNGV. Trimming took 8 bases from V and 3 from J; bases not matched to a gene: 10. The CDR3 totals 17 residues. This CDR3 is CASWKREGGLGANVLTF. The CDR3 DNA sequence: TGTGCCAGCTGGAAGCGGGAGGGCGGACTTGGGGCCAACGTCCTGACTTTC. Complete variable domain (other parts from reference TRBV11-2 and TRBJ2-6): EAGVAQSPRYKIIEKRQSVAFWCNPISGHATLYWYQQILGQGPKLLIQFQNNGVVDDSQLPKDRFSAERLKGVDSTLKIQPAKLEDSAVYLCASWKREGGLGANVLTFGAGSRLTVL.

Worth noting for this clonotype: In this CDR3 the conserved last residue, phenylalanine or tryptophan, is missing, so a read error is likely. This chain uses TRBV20-1 with TRBJ1-4; D unclear. The V end was cut by 1 base, the J end by 1 base, with 16 bases between. Germline V gives CDR1 DFQATT, CDR2 SNEGSKA (reference sequence). The CDR3 spans 17 residues. The CDR3 nucleotides are TGCAGTGCTAGAGGCGCGGAGAGACCAAGAACTAATGAAAAACTGTTTTAT. This sequence encodes CSARGAERPRTNEKLFY.

This clonotype was seen more than once but under ten times. The junction differs from germline at one of its ends, possibly a read error. Written as DNA, the CDR3 is TGCAGTGCGAGAGAGGGCCTGAACACTGAAGCTTTCTTT. Amino acid sequence: CSAREGLNTEAFF. The genes are TRBV20-1 and TRBJ1-1; D ambiguous. This CDR3 is 13 amino acids long. Germline V CDR1 and CDR2: DFQATT, SNEGSKA (reference sequence).

This clonotype occurred a few times. The chain joins TRBV20-1 to TRBJ1-2; 7 nucleotides line up with TRBD1. The V gene end was trimmed by 2 bases and the J gene end by 4 bases; junction bases not matched to a gene: 7. CDR1 DFQATT and CDR2 SNEGSKA come from the germline V gene (reference sequence). This CDR3 comprises 14 residues. CDR3 residues: CSARSLQGVYGYTF. The DNA for the CDR3 is TGCAGTGCTAGATCCCTCCAGGGGGTCTATGGCTACACCTTC.

This clonotype was recorded many times. This chain connects TRBV7-8 to TRBJ1-2; possible D gene TRBD1, 5 bases. The germline V and J ends were trimmed by 1 base and 6 bases, with 12 bases remaining between them. This CDR3 contains 14 residues. Germline assignment: CDR1 SGHVS and CDR2 FQNEAQ. CDR3 nucleotide sequence: TGTGCCAGCAGCTTAGTCGAGGGGCTGGATGGCTACACCTTC. Its protein product is CASSLVEGLDGYTF.

This clonotype was detected a few times. This rearrangement joins TRBV12-3 or TRBV12-4 to TRBJ2-5; D remains ambiguous. The CDR3 contains 15 residues. V lost 2 bases and J lost 0, with 10 bases in between. This CDR3 reads CASSLNWGNQETQYF. As DNA, the CDR3 is TGTGCCAGCAGTTTAAACTGGGGAAACCAAGAGACCCAGTACTTC.

The chain uses TRBV20-1 and TRBJ2-2; 7 nucleotides agree with TRBD2. Looked up from germline, CDR1 is DFQATT and CDR2 is SNEGSKA (reference sequence). The CDR3 spans 13 residues. The trim removed 6 bases at V and 6 bases at J, leaving 7 bases unmatched. The CDR3 sequence is CSAAGAPSGELFF. In nucleotides, the CDR3 is TGCAGTGCGGCGGGAGCCCCCTCCGGGGAGCTGTTTTTT.

This clonotype showed up just a few times. The rearrangement uses TRBV28 and TRBJ1-1; TRBD1 aligns across 7 bases. Germline CDR1 MDHEN, CDR2 SYDVKM. Trimming took 3 bases from V and 12 from J; bases not matched to a gene: 13. The CDR3 is made up of 14 amino acids. CDR3 nucleotides: TGTGCCAGCAGTTTGAGTCTCACAGGGGAAGGAACTTTCTTT. The encoded protein is CASSLSLTGEGTFF.

This clonotype was counted many times. This chain joins TRBV12-3 or TRBV12-4 and TRBJ2-2; D may be TRBD2 (5 bases). V was pared by 5 bases and J by 0 bases, with 13 bases between. The CDR3 runs 16 residues. The CDR3 here is CASSPRLNSNTGELFF. DNA of the CDR3: TGTGCCAGCAGTCCCCGACTAAACTCGAACACCGGGGAGCTGTTTTTT.

The DNA of the CDR3 is TGCAGCGTTGCTAAGACCCAAGAGACCCAGTACTTC. Its translation: CSVAKTQETQYF. The J gene is TRBJ2-5, the V gene TRBV29-1; D is unclear. The CDR3 loop spans 12 amino acids. Germline CDR1 and CDR2: SQVTM and ANQGSEA. Trimming took off 4 bases at V and 1 base at J, with 7 bases between the two ends.

This clonotype was counted at least ten times. This chain joins TRBV5-1 and TRBJ2-3, with TRBD2 matching over 12 bases. Germline CDR1 reads SGHRS; CDR2 reads YFSETQ. V shed 5 bases and J 6 bases; nucleotides not matched to a gene: 13. The CDR3 runs 17 residues. Here the CDR3 reads CASSLIMTSGSIDTQYF. The CDR3 DNA follows: TGCGCCAGCAGTCTCATCATGACTAGCGGGAGTATTGATACGCAGTATTTT.

This chain joins TRBV7-2 and TRBJ2-4; TRBD2 matches at 9 bases. Germline-derived CDR1 and CDR2 are SGHTA and FQGNSA. With V trimmed by 5 bases and J by 2 bases, 7 bases remained unmatched. The CDR3 runs 16 residues. This chain's CDR3 is CASSPGLALTKNIQYF. CDR3 nucleotide sequence: TGTGCCAGCAGCCCAGGACTAGCGTTAACCAAAAACATTCAGTACTTC.

The chain combines TRBV12-3 or TRBV12-4 with TRBJ2-7, with 8 bases lining up with TRBD2. With V trimmed by 5 bases and J by 1 base, 7 bases remained unmatched. This CDR3 contains 15 residues. In nucleotides, the CDR3 is TGTGCCAGCAGTGGACTAGCCAGTTTATCCTACGAGCAGTACTTC. Translated, it gives CASSGLASLSYEQYF.

This sequence joins TRBV20-1 and TRBJ2-5; D possibly corresponds to TRBD1 (7 bases). The CDR3 is made up of 13 amino acids. Germline lookup yields CDR1 DFQATT and CDR2 SNEGSKA (reference sequence). V lost 4 bases and J 1 base, leaving 10 bases between the germline ends. The CDR3 coding sequence is TGCAGTGCTAACAGGGGAGGCCAAGAGACCCAGTACTTC. Translating gives CSANRGGQETQYF.

The genes are TRBV2 and TRBJ2-3; TRBD1 agrees at 10 bases. CDR1 is SNHLY and CDR2 is FYNNEI in the germline V gene. The CDR3 covers 14 residues. V shed 2 bases and J 6 bases; nucleotides not matched to a gene: 2. The CDR3 DNA sequence: TGTGCCAGCAGTGAACCGGGACAGGGGGATACGCAGTATTTT. Translated: CASSEPGQGDTQYF.

This clonotype has a handful of counts. The V call is TRBV6-4, the J call TRBJ2-2; TRBD2 matches at 9 bases. The V gene's germline CDR1 is MRHNA and CDR2 SNTAGT. V trimming: 0 bases; J trimming: 4 bases; junction bases outside the gene matches: 12. This CDR3 comprises 19 residues. The CDR3 sequence: CASSDSIGASGKFTGELFF. CDR3 DNA sequence: TGTGCCAGCAGTGACTCCATTGGGGCTAGCGGGAAATTCACCGGGGAGCTGTTTTTT.